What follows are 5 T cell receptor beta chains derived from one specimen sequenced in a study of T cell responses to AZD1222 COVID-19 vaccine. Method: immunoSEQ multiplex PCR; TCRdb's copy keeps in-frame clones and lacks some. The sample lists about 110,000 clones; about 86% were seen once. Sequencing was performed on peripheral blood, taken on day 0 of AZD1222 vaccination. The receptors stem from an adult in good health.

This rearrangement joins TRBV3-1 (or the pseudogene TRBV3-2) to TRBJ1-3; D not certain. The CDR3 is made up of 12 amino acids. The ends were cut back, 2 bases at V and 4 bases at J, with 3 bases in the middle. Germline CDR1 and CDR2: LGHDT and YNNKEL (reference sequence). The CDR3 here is CASSQPGNTIYF. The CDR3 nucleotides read TGTGCCAGCAGCCAACCCGGAAACACCATATATTTT.

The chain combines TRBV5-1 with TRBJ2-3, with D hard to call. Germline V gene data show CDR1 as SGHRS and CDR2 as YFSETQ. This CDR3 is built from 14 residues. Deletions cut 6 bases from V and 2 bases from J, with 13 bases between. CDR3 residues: CASTESQPTDTQYF. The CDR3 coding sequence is TGCGCCAGCACCGAGTCACAGCCCACAGATACGCAGTATTTT.

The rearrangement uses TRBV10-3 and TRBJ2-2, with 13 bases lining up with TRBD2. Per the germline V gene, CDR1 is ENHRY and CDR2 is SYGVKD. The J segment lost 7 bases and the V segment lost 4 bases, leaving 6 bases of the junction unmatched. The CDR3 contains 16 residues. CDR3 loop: CAISGGTSGVFGELFF. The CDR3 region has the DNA TGTGCCATCAGTGGAGGGACTAGCGGGGTTTTCGGGGAGCTGTTTTTT.

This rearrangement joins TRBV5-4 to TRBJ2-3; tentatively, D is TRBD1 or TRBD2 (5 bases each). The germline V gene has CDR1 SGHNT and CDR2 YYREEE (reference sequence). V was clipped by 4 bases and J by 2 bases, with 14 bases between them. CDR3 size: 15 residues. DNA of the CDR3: TGTGCCAGCAGCCGGGGATTGACAGCCACAGATACGCAGTATTTT. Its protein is CASSRGLTATDTQYF.

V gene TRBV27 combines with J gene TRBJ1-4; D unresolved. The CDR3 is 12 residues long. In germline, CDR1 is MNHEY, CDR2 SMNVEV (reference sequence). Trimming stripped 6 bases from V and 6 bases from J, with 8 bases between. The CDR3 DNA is TGTGCCAGCAGCGCCTCCTATGAAAAACTGTTTTTT. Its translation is CASSASYEKLFF.